This TCR beta chain was observed in a study of blood T cell repertoires in COVID-19. Participant ages covered about 18 to 90 years across some 25 US areas. Assignments of participants to cohorts depended upon their own reported clinical history. The CDR3 covers 12 residues. J was trimmed by 6 bases and V by 4 bases; bases with no gene match: 1. In germline, CDR1 is SEHNR, CDR2 FQNEAQ (reference sequence). Per the original methods: Nucleated cell number was recorded as an estimate derived from reference gene primer amplification. The table came from immunoSEQ multiplex PCR; TCRdb's copy has only in-frame clones and leaves some out. V and J calls and clone size are those listed in that table; D and trimming were worked out from the DNA. The data hold around 250,000 clones, with 85% to 90% observed a single time.

The rearrangement uses TRBV7-9 and TRBJ2-7; 9 nucleotides align to TRBD1. Sequencing was done on a sample of PBMCs or T cells enriched from blood (not recorded which). This clonotype was obtained from a woman younger than 45 with acute COVID-19. CDR3 in amino acids: CASSSDRGEQYF. For the CDR3, the DNA is TGTGCCAGCAGCTCGGACAGGGGCGAGCAGTACTTC.